This T cell receptor (beta chain) appears in the sequencing data of a study of blood T cells in healthy people across ages. Study observations and caveats: Diversity figures derived from one million T cells were judged to underestimate the true value. It was not known whether donors were CMV positive (a possible confounder of expanded clonotype changes).

This clonotype was detected many times. Its specificity is not known. Staff drew roughly 10 milliliters of peripheral blood from each donor. CDR3 length: 13 residues. Trimming removed 5 bases from V and 9 bases from J, with 16 bases in between. With a J-beta primer mix and a sample-barcoded 5' primer, a second PCR ran roughly 6 to 11 cycles. At least 2.5 million CDR3-containing paired-end reads were obtained per sample. MiXCR, applied by TCRdb to the 5' RACE reads, yields one record per CDR3 protein. The table has 600,000 to 800,000 distinct CDR3 sequences, about 50% seen once; the top ten hold less than 15%.

J is TRBJ1-1 and V is TRBV12-3 or TRBV12-4; D gene uncertain. The clonotype was recovered from a woman aged 80 or older in good health. The sequencing input was blood. In DNA, the CDR3 is TGTGCCAGCAGTCGACCCAGACGCGCTCAAGCTTTCTTT. It yields the protein CASSRPRRAQAFF.